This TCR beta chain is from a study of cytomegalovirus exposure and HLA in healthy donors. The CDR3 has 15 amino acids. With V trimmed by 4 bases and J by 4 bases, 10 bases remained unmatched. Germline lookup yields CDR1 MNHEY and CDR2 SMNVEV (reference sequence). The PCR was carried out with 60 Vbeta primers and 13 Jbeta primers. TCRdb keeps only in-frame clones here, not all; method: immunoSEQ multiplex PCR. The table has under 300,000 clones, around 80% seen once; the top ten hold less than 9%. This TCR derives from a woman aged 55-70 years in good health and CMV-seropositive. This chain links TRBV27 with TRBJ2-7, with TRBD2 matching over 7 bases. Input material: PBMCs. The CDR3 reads CASSYSAGAAYEQYF. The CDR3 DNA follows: TGTGCCAGCAGTTACTCGGCGGGAGCGGCTTACGAGCAGTACTTC.